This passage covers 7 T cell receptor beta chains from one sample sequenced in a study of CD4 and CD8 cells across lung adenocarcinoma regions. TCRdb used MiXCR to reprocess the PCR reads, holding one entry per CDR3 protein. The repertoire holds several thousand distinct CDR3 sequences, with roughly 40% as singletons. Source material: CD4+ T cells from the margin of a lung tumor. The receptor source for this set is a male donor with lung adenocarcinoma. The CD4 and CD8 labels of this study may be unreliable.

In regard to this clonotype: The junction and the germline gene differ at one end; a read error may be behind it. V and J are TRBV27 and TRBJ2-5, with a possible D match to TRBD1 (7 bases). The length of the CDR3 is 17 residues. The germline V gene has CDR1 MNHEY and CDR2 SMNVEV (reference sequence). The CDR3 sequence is CASRAVGGGRAQETQYF. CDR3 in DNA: TGTGCCAGCAGAGCGGTAGGAGGGGGCCGTGCCCAAGAGACCCAGTACTTT.

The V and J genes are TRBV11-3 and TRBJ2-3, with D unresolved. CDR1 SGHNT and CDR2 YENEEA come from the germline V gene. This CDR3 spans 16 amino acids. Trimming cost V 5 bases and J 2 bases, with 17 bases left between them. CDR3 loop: CASSPRSSLPTDTQYF. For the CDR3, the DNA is TGTGCCAGCAGCCCTCGATCGAGTTTACCCACAGATACGCAGTATTTT.

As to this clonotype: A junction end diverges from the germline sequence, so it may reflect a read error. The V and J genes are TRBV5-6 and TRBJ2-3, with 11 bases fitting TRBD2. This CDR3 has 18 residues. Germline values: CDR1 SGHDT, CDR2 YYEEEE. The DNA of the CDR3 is TGTGCCAGCAGCTTAGGTACTAGCGGGAGTGAAGCCTACAATGAGCAGTTCTTT. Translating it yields CASSLGTSGSEAYNEQFF.

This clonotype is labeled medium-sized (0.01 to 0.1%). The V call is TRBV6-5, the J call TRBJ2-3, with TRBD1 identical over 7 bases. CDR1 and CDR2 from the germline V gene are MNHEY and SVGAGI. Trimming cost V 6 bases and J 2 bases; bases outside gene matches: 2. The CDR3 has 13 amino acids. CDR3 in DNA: TGTGCCAGCAGAGGGACAGACACAGATACGCAGTATTTT. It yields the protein CASRGTDTDTQYF.

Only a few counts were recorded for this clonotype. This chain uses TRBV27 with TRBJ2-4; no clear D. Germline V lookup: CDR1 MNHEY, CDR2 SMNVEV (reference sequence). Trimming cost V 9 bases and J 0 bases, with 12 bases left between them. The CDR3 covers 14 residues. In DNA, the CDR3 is TGTGCCAGTGGACCAATACTAGCCAAAAACATTCAGTACTTC. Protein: CASGPILAKNIQYF.

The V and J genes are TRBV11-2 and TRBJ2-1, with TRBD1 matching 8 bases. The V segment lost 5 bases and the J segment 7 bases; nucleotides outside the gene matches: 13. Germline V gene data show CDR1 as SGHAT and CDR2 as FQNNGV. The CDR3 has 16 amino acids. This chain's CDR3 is CASSPVTDRVRNEQFF. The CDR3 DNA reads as TGTGCCAGCAGCCCAGTTACGGACAGGGTGAGGAATGAGCAGTTCTTC.

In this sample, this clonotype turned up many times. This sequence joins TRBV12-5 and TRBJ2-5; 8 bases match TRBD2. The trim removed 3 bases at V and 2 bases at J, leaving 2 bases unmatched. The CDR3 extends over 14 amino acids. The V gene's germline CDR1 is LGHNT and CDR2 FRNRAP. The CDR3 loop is CASGLSGGQETQYF. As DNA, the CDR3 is TGTGCTAGTGGTTTATCGGGGGGGCAAGAGACCCAGTACTTC.